The rows below give T cell receptor beta chains drawn from one sample of a study of blood T cell repertoires in COVID-19. The method was immunoSEQ multiplex PCR; TCRdb's version includes in-frame clones alone and lacks a portion of them. The data contain 220,000 or so clones, roughly 90% of them singletons. The specimen sequenced was peripheral blood. The receptors come from a man in his 60s who had recovered from COVID-19. Both conserved end residues are part of each CDR3. Fields, in order: clone size, V gene, J gene, D gene, CDR3 protein, CDR3 DNA. D genes are given only for firm matches. Clone sizes are given selectively: once, few, many, or a class where the clone is expanded.

clone_size: .
v_call: TRBV20-1
j_call: TRBJ1-1
d_call: .
cdr3_aa: CSAGGAGEAFF
cdr3_nt: TGCAGTGCAGGGGGGGCCGGTGAAGCTTTCTTT

clone_size: .
v_call: TRBV6-5
j_call: TRBJ1-1
d_call: .
cdr3_aa: CASTGTYGAFF
cdr3_nt: TGTGCCAGCACCGGTACGTATGGAGCTTTCTTT

clone_size: once
v_call: TRBV7-3
j_call: TRBJ2-1
d_call: .
cdr3_aa: CASGGNAGEQFF
cdr3_nt: TGTGCCAGCGGTGGGAATGCGGGTGAGCAGTTCTTC

clone_size: .
v_call: TRBV10-3
j_call: TRBJ2-5
d_call: TRBD1
cdr3_aa: CAISDYRGEPGETQYF
cdr3_nt: TGTGCCATCAGTGACTACAGGGGAGAACCAGGCGAGACCCAGTACTTC

clone_size: .
v_call: TRBV2
j_call: TRBJ1-5
d_call: .
cdr3_aa: CASSENFRGRSHQPQHF
cdr3_nt: TGTGCCAGCAGTGAAAATTTTAGGGGGAGATCGCATCAGCCCCAGCATTTT

clone_size: .
v_call: TRBV15
j_call: TRBJ1-6
d_call: TRBD1
cdr3_aa: CATSRAPGQENSPLHF
cdr3_nt: TGTGCCACCAGCAGAGCCCCGGGACAGGAAAATTCACCCCTCCACTTT

clone_size: .
v_call: TRBV7-2
j_call: TRBJ2-1
d_call: .
cdr3_aa: CASSRAWEQFF
cdr3_nt: TGTGCCAGCAGTCGAGCCTGGGAGCAGTTCTTC

clone_size: .
v_call: TRBV5-1
j_call: TRBJ2-1
d_call: TRBD2
cdr3_aa: CASSSQGGAHNEQFF
cdr3_nt: TGCGCCAGCAGCTCCCAGGGAGGGGCGCACAATGAGCAGTTCTTC

clone_size: .
v_call: TRBV11-3
j_call: TRBJ2-1
d_call: TRBD2
cdr3_aa: CASSSLAGAGNEQFF
cdr3_nt: TGTGCCAGCAGCTCGCTAGCGGGAGCGGGCAATGAGCAGTTCTTC

clone_size: few
v_call: TRBV7-3
j_call: TRBJ2-1
d_call: .
cdr3_aa: CASSSHLGTPKYNEQFF
cdr3_nt: TGTGCCAGCAGCTCCCACCTCGGGACTCCGAAGTACAATGAGCAGTTCTTC

clone_size: .
v_call: TRBV10-3
j_call: TRBJ2-2
d_call: .
cdr3_aa: CAIKGRESDGELFF
cdr3_nt: TGTGCCATCAAAGGAAGGGAGTCGGACGGGGAGCTGTTTTTT

clone_size: .
v_call: TRBV5-1
j_call: TRBJ2-2
d_call: TRBD2
cdr3_aa: CASGPTGLAGGPSTGELFF
cdr3_nt: TGCGCCAGCGGACCTACCGGACTAGCGGGAGGGCCGAGCACCGGGGAGCTGTTTTTT

clone_size: .
v_call: TRBV29-1
j_call: TRBJ2-7
d_call: TRBD1
cdr3_aa: CSVARDRVHEQYF
cdr3_nt: TGCAGCGTTGCCCGGGACAGGGTCCACGAGCAGTACTTC

clone_size: .
v_call: TRBV11-2
j_call: TRBJ2-3
d_call: .
cdr3_aa: CASSPRATDTQYF
cdr3_nt: TGTGCCAGCAGCCCCAGGGCCACAGATACGCAGTATTTT

clone_size: once
v_call: TRBV5-1
j_call: TRBJ2-7
d_call: TRBD2
cdr3_aa: CASSLDSGGTYEQYF
cdr3_nt: TGCGCCAGCAGCTTGGACAGCGGGGGAACCTACGAGCAGTACTTC

clone_size: .
v_call: TRBV4-2
j_call: TRBJ2-7
d_call: TRBD1
cdr3_aa: CASSQLLGTGFAEQYF
cdr3_nt: TGTGCCAGCAGCCAACTTCTCGGGACAGGCTTCGCCGAGCAGTACTTC

clone_size: .
v_call: TRBV20-1
j_call: TRBJ1-1
d_call: .
cdr3_aa: CSAGEQTEAFF
cdr3_nt: TGCAGTGCTGGGGAGCAGACTGAAGCTTTCTTT

clone_size: few
v_call: TRBV14
j_call: TRBJ1-2
d_call: .
cdr3_aa: CASSQDHQVDYGYTF
cdr3_nt: TGTGCCAGCAGCCAAGATCATCAGGTGGACTATGGCTACACCTTC

clone_size: .
v_call: TRBV6-2/TRBV6-3
j_call: TRBJ2-7
d_call: TRBD2
cdr3_aa: CASRPGTSGRGSYEQYF
cdr3_nt: TGTGCCAGCCGCCCGGGGACTAGCGGGAGGGGCTCCTACGAGCAGTACTTC

clone_size: .
v_call: TRBV6-5
j_call: TRBJ1-2
d_call: TRBD1
cdr3_aa: CASRPTGTGYGYTF
cdr3_nt: TGTGCCAGCAGGCCGACAGGGACCGGTTATGGCTACACCTTC

clone_size: once
v_call: TRBV3-1/TRBV3-2
j_call: TRBJ2-5
d_call: .
cdr3_aa: CASSHGGRGGETQYF
cdr3_nt: TGTGCCAGCAGCCATGGTGGGAGAGGTGGGGAGACCCAGTACTTC

clone_size: .
v_call: TRBV23-1
j_call: TRBJ2-2
d_call: .
cdr3_aa: CASSHLWRGNTGELFF
cdr3_nt: TGCGCCAGCAGTCATCTGTGGCGGGGGAACACCGGGGAGCTGTTTTTT

clone_size: .
v_call: TRBV24-1
j_call: TRBJ1-2
d_call: .
cdr3_aa: CATSDLPEAASFLIHGRPNYGYTF
cdr3_nt: TGTGCCACCAGTGATTTGCCAGAGGCCGCCAGTTTTTTAATCCACGGGAGGCCGAACTATGGCTACACCTTC

clone_size: .
v_call: TRBV28
j_call: TRBJ1-6
d_call: .
cdr3_aa: CASSRTEPNSPLHF
cdr3_nt: TGTGCCAGCAGCCGGACAGAGCCTAATTCACCCCTCCACTTT

clone_size: .
v_call: TRBV24-1
j_call: TRBJ2-1
d_call: .
cdr3_aa: CATSDYNYNEQFF
cdr3_nt: TGTGCCACCAGTGATTATAACTACAATGAGCAGTTCTTC

clone_size: .
v_call: TRBV10-3
j_call: TRBJ2-1
d_call: .
cdr3_aa: CAISEGGLKQFF
cdr3_nt: TGTGCCATCAGCGAGGGGGGCCTGAAGCAGTTCTTC

clone_size: .
v_call: TRBV30
j_call: TRBJ1-4
d_call: TRBD1
cdr3_aa: CAWSRPGQGEKLFF
cdr3_nt: TGTGCCTGGTCCCGTCCGGGACAGGGGGAAAAACTGTTTTTT

clone_size: .
v_call: TRBV5-1
j_call: TRBJ2-3
d_call: TRBD2
cdr3_aa: CASSRGLAATDTQYF
cdr3_nt: TGCGCCAGCAGCCGGGGACTAGCGGCCACAGATACGCAGTATTTT

clone_size: .
v_call: TRBV5-4
j_call: TRBJ2-3
d_call: TRBD2
cdr3_aa: CASSRQLAGDTDTQYF
cdr3_nt: TGTGCCAGCAGCCGACAACTAGCGGGGGACACAGATACGCAGTATTTT

clone_size: .
v_call: TRBV14
j_call: TRBJ2-3
d_call: .
cdr3_aa: CASSPRHNLASNTQYF
cdr3_nt: TGTGCCAGCAGCCCTCGCCACAATTTAGCGTCAAATACGCAGTATTTT

clone_size: .
v_call: TRBV6-5
j_call: TRBJ1-1
d_call: .
cdr3_aa: CASSRERVPEAFF
cdr3_nt: TGTGCCAGCAGTAGGGAGAGGGTCCCTGAAGCTTTCTTT

clone_size: .
v_call: TRBV5-4
j_call: TRBJ2-7
d_call: TRBD2
cdr3_aa: CASSFSGTAFSYEQYF
cdr3_nt: TGTGCCAGCAGCTTTAGCGGGACCGCCTTTTCCTACGAGCAGTACTTC

clone_size: .
v_call: TRBV25-1
j_call: TRBJ1-2
d_call: TRBD1
cdr3_aa: CATVGRGPGYTF
cdr3_nt: TGTGCCACCGTAGGCAGGGGGCCTGGCTACACCTTC

clone_size: .
v_call: TRBV30
j_call: TRBJ2-7
d_call: TRBD2
cdr3_aa: CAWSGGLVYEQYF
cdr3_nt: TGTGCCTGGAGTGGGGGACTAGTCTACGAGCAGTACTTC

clone_size: .
v_call: TRBV7-9
j_call: TRBJ1-2
d_call: .
cdr3_aa: CASSRKDKGGYTF
cdr3_nt: TGTGCCAGCAGCCGCAAGGACAAAGGGGGCTACACCTTC

clone_size: .
v_call: TRBV3-1/TRBV3-2
j_call: TRBJ2-3
d_call: .
cdr3_aa: CASSQTVTDTQYF
cdr3_nt: TGTGCCAGCAGCCAAACGGTGACAGATACGCAGTATTTT

clone_size: .
v_call: TRBV19
j_call: TRBJ1-1
d_call: .
cdr3_aa: CASSIDRWNTEAFF
cdr3_nt: TGTGCCAGTAGTATAGATCGGTGGAACACTGAAGCTTTCTTT

clone_size: .
v_call: TRBV5-1
j_call: TRBJ2-4
d_call: .
cdr3_aa: CASRPYSVLAKNIQYF
cdr3_nt: TGCGCCAGCAGACCCTACTCGGTCTTAGCCAAAAACATTCAGTACTTC

clone_size: once
v_call: TRBV2
j_call: TRBJ1-5
d_call: TRBD1
cdr3_aa: CASSGGDRGQPQHF
cdr3_nt: TGTGCCAGCAGTGGGGGGGACAGGGGTCAGCCCCAGCATTTT

clone_size: .
v_call: TRBV11-2
j_call: TRBJ2-7
d_call: .
cdr3_aa: CASSRDRHPTYEQYF
cdr3_nt: TGTGCCAGCAGTCGTGACAGGCACCCTACCTACGAGCAGTACTTC